The rows below give T cell receptor beta chains drawn from one sample of a study of T-cell reconstitution after alpha-beta-depleted transplantation in children. TCRdb re-analysed the PCR reads in MiXCR, keeping a single row per CDR3 protein. The table shows about 360,000 distinct CDR3 sequences, with roughly 13% occurring only once. The sequenced sample was PBMCs, obtained from the stem cell graft. These receptors came from a human donor who donated a stem cell graft to a child with Fanconi anemia. Both conserved end residues are part of each CDR3. The order of the fields is D gene, J gene, clone size, V gene, CDR3 DNA, CDR3 protein. The D gene is left open where the match is weak. Part of the rows lack a size; the others show once, few, many or a class for expanded clones.

d_gene: NA
j_gene: TRBJ1-1
abundance: NA
v_gene: TRBV5-5
CDR3nt: TGTGCCAGCAGCTTTTCCTGGGTGAACACTGAAGCTTTCTTT
CDR3aa: CASSFSWVNTEAFF

d_gene: NA
j_gene: TRBJ2-1
abundance: many
v_gene: TRBV20-1
CDR3nt: TGCAGTGCTAGATTCCCCGGGGGTCTCAACAATGAGCAGTTCTTC
CDR3aa: CSARFPGGLNNEQFF

d_gene: NA
j_gene: TRBJ1-1
abundance: many
v_gene: TRBV11-2
CDR3nt: TGTGCCAGCAGCTCGGCCAGTTACACTGAAGCTTTCTTT
CDR3aa: CASSSASYTEAFF

d_gene: NA
j_gene: TRBJ2-1
abundance: NA
v_gene: TRBV5-1
CDR3nt: TGCGCCAGCATCCCGAAAAACAATGAGCAGTTCTTC
CDR3aa: CASIPKNNEQFF

d_gene: TRBD1
j_gene: TRBJ2-3
abundance: NA
v_gene: TRBV5-3
CDR3nt: TGTGCCAGAAGCTTGGCGGACAGGGTGAGCACAGATACGCAGTATTTT
CDR3aa: CARSLADRVSTDTQYF

d_gene: NA
j_gene: TRBJ2-1
abundance: NA
v_gene: TRBV5-1
CDR3nt: TGCGCCAGCAGCTTGGATGTGGGCGGGAATGAGCAGTTCTTC
CDR3aa: CASSLDVGGNEQFF

d_gene: NA
j_gene: TRBJ2-2
abundance: medium-sized
v_gene: TRBV6-2/TRBV6-3
CDR3nt: TGTGCCAGCAGCAACCAACACTCCGGGGAGCTGTTTTTT
CDR3aa: CASSNQHSGELFF

d_gene: TRBD1
j_gene: TRBJ1-5
abundance: few
v_gene: TRBV7-9
CDR3nt: TGTGCCAGCAGCTTGACAGGGTCTGGTCAGCCCCAGCATTTT
CDR3aa: CASSLTGSGQPQHF

d_gene: NA
j_gene: TRBJ1-1
abundance: NA
v_gene: TRBV18
CDR3nt: TGTGCCAGCTCAAGGCTCGGACAAGGGAACACTGAAGCTTTCTTT
CDR3aa: CASSRLGQGNTEAFF

d_gene: NA
j_gene: TRBJ2-2
abundance: few
v_gene: TRBV5-1
CDR3nt: TGCGCCAGCAGCTTGAGGGGCCGCACCGGGGAGCTGTTTTTT
CDR3aa: CASSLRGRTGELFF

d_gene: NA
j_gene: TRBJ2-2
abundance: NA
v_gene: TRBV9
CDR3nt: TGTGCCAGCAGGTCAACAGGGAGCACCGGGGAGCTGTTTTTT
CDR3aa: CASRSTGSTGELFF

d_gene: NA
j_gene: TRBJ1-2
abundance: NA
v_gene: TRBV29-1
CDR3nt: TGCAGCGGATACAGGTTTCGCGGAGGCTACACCTTC
CDR3aa: CSGYRFRGGYTF

d_gene: TRBD1
j_gene: TRBJ2-3
abundance: few
v_gene: TRBV14
CDR3nt: TGTGCCAGCGGGACACAGGGGGCAGATACGCAGTATTTT
CDR3aa: CASGTQGADTQYF

d_gene: TRBD1
j_gene: TRBJ2-3
abundance: few
v_gene: TRBV5-1
CDR3nt: TGCGCCAGCAGCTCGGACAGGGGACGGAGGGCAGATACGCAGTATTTT
CDR3aa: CASSSDRGRRADTQYF

d_gene: TRBD2
j_gene: TRBJ2-3
abundance: few
v_gene: TRBV5-1
CDR3nt: TGCGCCAGCAGCTTTGCCGGGACTAGCGGGGGCAATACGCAGTATTTT
CDR3aa: CASSFAGTSGGNTQYF

d_gene: TRBD1
j_gene: TRBJ2-4
abundance: many
v_gene: TRBV6-5
CDR3nt: TGTGCCAGCAGCCGAGTTACAGGGGACGACATTCAGTACTTC
CDR3aa: CASSRVTGDDIQYF

d_gene: NA
j_gene: TRBJ1-1
abundance: many
v_gene: TRBV29-1
CDR3nt: TGCAGCGTTGCGGAGTTTCCGTATGAAGCTTTCTTT
CDR3aa: CSVAEFPYEAFF

d_gene: NA
j_gene: TRBJ2-2
abundance: many
v_gene: TRBV5-1
CDR3nt: TGCGCCAGCAGCTCCTTGACGTCCGGGGAGCTGTTTTTT
CDR3aa: CASSSLTSGELFF

d_gene: NA
j_gene: TRBJ2-5
abundance: NA
v_gene: TRBV30
CDR3nt: TGTGCCTGGGGTAAAATCGGGGAGACCCAGTACTTC
CDR3aa: CAWGKIGETQYF

d_gene: TRBD1
j_gene: TRBJ2-1
abundance: few
v_gene: TRBV6-2/TRBV6-3
CDR3nt: TGTGCCAGCACCACAGGGGCGATCGGGTACAATGAGCAGTTCTTC
CDR3aa: CASTTGAIGYNEQFF

d_gene: NA
j_gene: TRBJ1-5
abundance: few
v_gene: TRBV6-1
CDR3nt: TGTGCCAGCACCTCGGGAGAGTATCAGCCCCAGCATTTT
CDR3aa: CASTSGEYQPQHF

d_gene: NA
j_gene: TRBJ1-1
abundance: few
v_gene: TRBV29-1
CDR3nt: TGCAGCGTTGAAGGCGCGGCAGGGAGCCCTGAAGCTTTCTTT
CDR3aa: CSVEGAAGSPEAFF

d_gene: NA
j_gene: TRBJ2-7
abundance: few
v_gene: TRBV6-1
CDR3nt: TGTGCCAGCAGTGAAGTACGGGCGGCCTACGAGCAGTACTTC
CDR3aa: CASSEVRAAYEQYF

d_gene: TRBD1
j_gene: TRBJ2-5
abundance: many
v_gene: TRBV6-5
CDR3nt: TGTGCCAGCAGTTACCGACTCGACAGGGGTGGCGAGAAGACCCAGTACTTC
CDR3aa: CASSYRLDRGGEKTQYF

d_gene: NA
j_gene: TRBJ1-4
abundance: NA
v_gene: TRBV12-3/TRBV12-4
CDR3nt: TGTGCCAGCAGCCTTCGTCCCTCCTCGGAAAAACTGTTTTTT
CDR3aa: CASSLRPSSEKLFF

d_gene: TRBD1
j_gene: TRBJ2-3
abundance: few
v_gene: TRBV3-1
CDR3nt: TGTGCCAGCAGCCTTATGACAGGGGGCGACACAGATACGCAGTATTTT
CDR3aa: CASSLMTGGDTDTQYF

d_gene: TRBD1
j_gene: TRBJ2-5
abundance: NA
v_gene: TRBV5-1
CDR3nt: TGCGCCAGCAGCCAACCGGACAGGGGAGAGACCCAGTACTTC
CDR3aa: CASSQPDRGETQYF

d_gene: TRBD2
j_gene: TRBJ2-3
abundance: NA
v_gene: TRBV28
CDR3nt: TGTGCCAGCAGTTCTCGACTAGCGGGGGGGCCAAGGACAGATACGCAGTATTTT
CDR3aa: CASSSRLAGGPRTDTQYF

d_gene: TRBD1
j_gene: TRBJ1-2
abundance: NA
v_gene: TRBV5-1
CDR3nt: TGCGCCAGCAGCGGGGAGACAGGGGGCCTTATCTATGGCTACACCTTC
CDR3aa: CASSGETGGLIYGYTF

d_gene: NA
j_gene: TRBJ2-2
abundance: few
v_gene: TRBV20-1
CDR3nt: TGCAGTGCTAGAGCCCCCAGCGGACCCTCCACCGGGGAGCTGTTTTTT
CDR3aa: CSARAPSGPSTGELFF

d_gene: TRBD1
j_gene: TRBJ2-1
abundance: many
v_gene: TRBV12-3/TRBV12-4
CDR3nt: TGTGCCAGCAGCCTGGGGCAGGGGGACTCCTACAATGAGCAGTTCTTC
CDR3aa: CASSLGQGDSYNEQFF

d_gene: NA
j_gene: TRBJ2-7
abundance: many
v_gene: TRBV18
CDR3nt: TGTGCCAGCTCACTAGACATAAAGCAGTACTTC
CDR3aa: CASSLDIKQYF

d_gene: NA
j_gene: TRBJ2-2
abundance: many
v_gene: TRBV3-1
CDR3nt: TGTGCCAGCAGCCAGGGACGGGGGTCGTACACCGGGGAGCTGTTTTTT
CDR3aa: CASSQGRGSYTGELFF

d_gene: NA
j_gene: TRBJ1-1
abundance: NA
v_gene: TRBV5-1
CDR3nt: TGCGCCAGCAGCTTCACAGGGAAAAACACTGAAGCTTTCTTT
CDR3aa: CASSFTGKNTEAFF

d_gene: NA
j_gene: TRBJ1-5
abundance: NA
v_gene: TRBV29-1
CDR3nt: TGCAGCGTGAGGGGGGGGGACGGTCAGCCCCAGCATTTT
CDR3aa: CSVRGGDGQPQHF

d_gene: NA
j_gene: TRBJ1-2
abundance: many
v_gene: TRBV28
CDR3nt: TGTGCCAGCACCCAAACGAGTTATGGCTACACCTTC
CDR3aa: CASTQTSYGYTF

d_gene: TRBD1
j_gene: TRBJ1-1
abundance: many
v_gene: TRBV18
CDR3nt: TGTGCCAGCTCACCCCTACAGGGGGGCGGCACTGAAGCTTTCTTT
CDR3aa: CASSPLQGGGTEAFF

d_gene: TRBD1
j_gene: TRBJ1-1
abundance: many
v_gene: TRBV25-1
CDR3nt: TGTGCCAGCAGTGAATACGACAGGGAGGGGTCTGAAGCTTTCTTT
CDR3aa: CASSEYDREGSEAFF

d_gene: NA
j_gene: TRBJ2-5
abundance: few
v_gene: TRBV9
CDR3nt: TGTGCCAGCAGCGTAGGGGGTTCCGGGGAGACCCAGTACTTC
CDR3aa: CASSVGGSGETQYF

d_gene: NA
j_gene: TRBJ1-1
abundance: few
v_gene: TRBV7-2
CDR3nt: TGTGCCAGCAGCCCCCGGGGCGGCAGGGGGAACACTGAAGCTTTCTTT
CDR3aa: CASSPRGGRGNTEAFF

d_gene: NA
j_gene: TRBJ2-2
abundance: NA
v_gene: TRBV11-2
CDR3nt: TGTGCCAGCAGCTTAGATCTGGTCCGTACCGGGGAGCTGTTTTTT
CDR3aa: CASSLDLVRTGELFF

d_gene: NA
j_gene: TRBJ2-5
abundance: few
v_gene: TRBV6-1
CDR3nt: TGTGCCAGCAGTAGCACGGGGCTCCCAGAGACCCAGTACTTC
CDR3aa: CASSSTGLPETQYF

d_gene: NA
j_gene: TRBJ2-5
abundance: NA
v_gene: TRBV7-9
CDR3nt: TGTGCCAGCAGCCACTACGACAGGTATCAAGAGACCCAGTACTTC
CDR3aa: CASSHYDRYQETQYF

d_gene: TRBD1
j_gene: TRBJ1-5
abundance: NA
v_gene: TRBV20-1
CDR3nt: TGCAGTGCTGTCCGGGACAGGGGTAATCAGCCCCAGCATTTT
CDR3aa: CSAVRDRGNQPQHF

d_gene: NA
j_gene: TRBJ2-2
abundance: many
v_gene: TRBV6-5
CDR3nt: TGTGCCAGCAGTTATCAGGGGAACACCGGGGAGCTGTTTTTT
CDR3aa: CASSYQGNTGELFF

d_gene: TRBD2
j_gene: TRBJ2-1
abundance: NA
v_gene: TRBV7-6
CDR3nt: TGTGCCAGCAGCACCCTTAGCGGGGAGTTTACCAATGAGCAGTTCTTC
CDR3aa: CASSTLSGEFTNEQFF

d_gene: NA
j_gene: TRBJ1-2
abundance: few
v_gene: TRBV7-8
CDR3nt: TGTGCCAGCAGTTCTACGTTTGGAGATGGCTACACCTTC
CDR3aa: CASSSTFGDGYTF

d_gene: TRBD1
j_gene: TRBJ2-3
abundance: NA
v_gene: TRBV7-6
CDR3nt: TGTGCCAGCAGCCCTAACAGGGGCTACACAGATACGCAGTATTTT
CDR3aa: CASSPNRGYTDTQYF

d_gene: NA
j_gene: TRBJ1-3
abundance: NA
v_gene: TRBV3-1
CDR3nt: TGTGCCAGCAGCCAAGTAGGGACGGATGCTGGAAACACCATATATTTT
CDR3aa: CASSQVGTDAGNTIYF

d_gene: NA
j_gene: TRBJ1-2
abundance: few
v_gene: TRBV18
CDR3nt: TGTGCCAGCTCACCAGGGGAGGAAGGCTACACCTTC
CDR3aa: CASSPGEEGYTF

d_gene: NA
j_gene: TRBJ2-5
abundance: few
v_gene: TRBV7-2
CDR3nt: TGTGCCAGCAGCGTATCCGGGACTCTCCAAGAGACCCAGTACTTC
CDR3aa: CASSVSGTLQETQYF

d_gene: TRBD1
j_gene: TRBJ2-7
abundance: few
v_gene: TRBV7-2
CDR3nt: TGTGCCAGCAGCTTAGCCCCCCCCACGACAGGGTCCTACGAGCAGTACTTC
CDR3aa: CASSLAPPTTGSYEQYF

d_gene: NA
j_gene: TRBJ1-3
abundance: many
v_gene: TRBV6-5
CDR3nt: TGTGCCAGCAGTTACCGAGAAGGGGCCCAGGGAAACACCATATATTTT
CDR3aa: CASSYREGAQGNTIYF

d_gene: TRBD1
j_gene: TRBJ1-5
abundance: few
v_gene: TRBV19
CDR3nt: TGTGCCAGTAGTACCCTGAAGGGGACAGGGGTAGGGCATCAGCCCCAGCATTTT
CDR3aa: CASSTLKGTGVGHQPQHF

d_gene: NA
j_gene: TRBJ2-5
abundance: NA
v_gene: TRBV24-1
CDR3nt: TGTGCCACCAGTGATTTGACGGACGGGAACCAAGAGACCCAGTACTTC
CDR3aa: CATSDLTDGNQETQYF

d_gene: TRBD2
j_gene: TRBJ2-1
abundance: many
v_gene: TRBV20-1
CDR3nt: TGCAGTGTGACTAGCGGGGGCAATGAGCAGTTCTTC
CDR3aa: CSVTSGGNEQFF

d_gene: NA
j_gene: TRBJ2-1
abundance: many
v_gene: TRBV2
CDR3nt: TGTGCCAGCAGTGTAAGGCAGGGGATAGGGGATGAGCAGTTCTTC
CDR3aa: CASSVRQGIGDEQFF

d_gene: TRBD2
j_gene: TRBJ2-3
abundance: NA
v_gene: TRBV5-1
CDR3nt: TGCGCCAGCAGCCCTTCGACTAGCCTTATCACAGATACGCAGTATTTT
CDR3aa: CASSPSTSLITDTQYF